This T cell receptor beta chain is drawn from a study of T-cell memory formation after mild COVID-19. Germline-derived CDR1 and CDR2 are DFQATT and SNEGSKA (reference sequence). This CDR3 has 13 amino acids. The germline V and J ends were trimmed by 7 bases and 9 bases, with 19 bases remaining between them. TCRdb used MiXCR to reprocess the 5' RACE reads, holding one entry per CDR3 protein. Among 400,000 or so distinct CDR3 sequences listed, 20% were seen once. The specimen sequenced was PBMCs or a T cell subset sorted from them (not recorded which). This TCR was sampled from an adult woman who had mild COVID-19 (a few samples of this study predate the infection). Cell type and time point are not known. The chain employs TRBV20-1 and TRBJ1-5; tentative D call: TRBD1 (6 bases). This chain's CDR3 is CSGRWGPSGPQHF. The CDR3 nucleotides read TGCAGTGGGAGATGGGGGCCCTCGGGGCCCCAGCATTTT.